The next 30 T cell receptor beta chains were all read from a single sample in a study of OX40 agonist ivuxolimab in advanced cancers. Some clones are missing from TCRdb's copy, which holds only in-frame ones; the method was immunoSEQ multiplex PCR. There are about 76,000 clones in the sample; 85% to 90% occur only once, and 10% to 15% lies in the top ten. This specimen consisted of CD4+ or CD8+ T cells sorted from blood, obtained in a trial of the OX40 agonist ivuxolimab. The receptors were sampled from an adult with an advanced solid tumor such as melanoma, head and neck, liver or kidney cancer.

This rearrangement joins TRBV7-8 to TRBJ2-1; D is ambiguous. V shed 7 bases and J shed 0 bases, with 7 bases lying between them. The CDR3 is made up of 13 amino acids. CDR1 SGHVS and CDR2 FQNEAQ come from the germline V gene. This chain's CDR3 is CASTGSSYNEQFF. The CDR3 DNA reads as TGTGCCAGCACAGGAAGCTCCTACAATGAGCAGTTCTTC.

This clone appeared a few times. The V gene is TRBV19, the J gene TRBJ2-7; 10 nucleotides match TRBD2. The CDR3 loop spans 14 amino acids. The J segment lost 3 bases and the V segment lost 5 bases, leaving 4 bases of the junction unmatched. Germline V gene sequence: CDR1 LNHDA, CDR2 SQIVND (reference sequence). The CDR3 nucleotides read TGTGCCAGTAGTCCGGGGACTAGCGACTACGAGCAGTACTTC. Amino acid sequence: CASSPGTSDYEQYF.

The gene calls are TRBV12-5 and TRBJ2-7; TRBD1 agrees at 7 bases. CDR1 is LGHNT and CDR2 is FRNRAP in the germline V gene. J lost 2 bases, V lost 1 base, and 8 bases had no gene match. The CDR3 has 16 residues. The CDR3 reads CASGLDRRDRTYEQYF. CDR3 nucleotide sequence: TGTGCTAGTGGTTTGGACCGACGGGACAGAACCTACGAGCAGTACTTC.

The V and J genes are TRBV5-6 and TRBJ2-5; D might be TRBD1 (7 bases). The length of the CDR3 is 15 residues. Per germline, CDR1 SGHDT and CDR2 YYEEEE. Trimming removed 3 bases at V and 5 bases at J, with 17 bases between. The CDR3: CASSSWTGRGETQYF. Written as DNA, the CDR3 is TGTGCCAGCAGCTCGTGGACAGGCCGGGGGGAGACCCAGTACTTC.

The chain combines TRBV11-2 with TRBJ2-3; D might be TRBD1 (5 bases). The CDR3 has 15 amino acids. CDR1 is SGHAT and CDR2 is FQNNGV in the germline V gene. Trimming removed 2 bases from V and 1 base from J, with 10 bases in between. The CDR3, as DNA: TGTGCCAGCAGCTTATTCTGGGGCCGCACAGATACGCAGTATTTT. It translates to CASSLFWGRTDTQYF.

The chain has TRBV5-6 and TRBJ2-1; tentative D call: TRBD2 (7 bases). CDR1 is SGHDT, CDR2 YYEEEE, per germline. Trimming removed 4 bases at V and 3 bases at J, with 14 bases between. The CDR3 runs to 15 residues. This CDR3 reads CASSPRGGLYNEQFF. In DNA, the CDR3 is TGTGCCAGCAGCCCGAGGGGGGGGCTCTACAATGAGCAGTTCTTC.

In its sample, this clone was seen once. This rearrangement joins TRBV4-1 to TRBJ1-5; 8 positions agree with TRBD1. The V gene's germline CDR1 is MGHRA and CDR2 YSYEKL. The CDR3 has 16 residues. V trimming: 2 bases; J trimming: 5 bases; junction bases outside the gene matches: 8. The DNA for the CDR3 is TGCGCCAGCAGCCAACGTACAGGGGGGGTGGATCAGCCCCAGCATTTT. It yields the protein CASSQRTGGVDQPQHF.

J is TRBJ2-1 and V is TRBV11-2; the D gene could be TRBD1 or TRBD2 (5 bases each). Germline CDR1 and CDR2: SGHAT and FQNNGV. Deletions cut 5 bases from V and 2 bases from J, with 25 bases between. The CDR3 spans 19 residues. For the CDR3, the DNA is TGTGCCAGCAGCACAGAGGGGAAGCGGCTAACACTGGCCTACAATGAGCAGTTCTTC. This sequence encodes CASSTEGKRLTLAYNEQFF.

V usage is TRBV6-1 and J usage is TRBJ2-7; D gene unclear. Germline V lookup: CDR1 MNHNS, CDR2 SASEGT. V was clipped by 3 bases and J by 7 bases, with 1 base between them. CDR3 length: 9 residues. The CDR3 loop reads CASSDEQYF. The CDR3 DNA is TGTGCCAGCAGTGATGAGCAGTACTTC.

The chain uses TRBV7-8 and TRBJ2-1, with 14 nucleotides matching TRBD2. J lost 6 bases, V lost 4 bases, and 2 bases had no gene match. The germline V gene encodes CDR1 SGHVS and CDR2 FQNEAQ. This CDR3 has 15 amino acids. This CDR3 is CASSSGTSGGNEQFF. The DNA for the CDR3 is TGTGCCAGCAGCTCGGGGACTAGCGGGGGCAATGAGCAGTTCTTC.

The rearrangement uses TRBV11-1 and TRBJ2-7; D gene unclear. Per the germline V gene, CDR1 is SGHAT and CDR2 is FQDESV (reference sequence). This CDR3 comprises 16 residues. Trimming left V 5 bases short and J 1 base short, with 18 bases between. CDR3 region: CASSAHSIDPSYEQYF. DNA for the CDR3: TGTGCCAGCAGCGCCCATTCTATTGACCCATCCTACGAGCAGTACTTC.

The gene calls are TRBV9 and TRBJ2-2; TRBD2 aligns across 7 bases. Germline CDR1 and CDR2: SGDLS and YYNGEE. Germline trimming cut 3 bases from V and 4 bases from J; bases unmatched to any gene: 15. CDR3 length: 18 residues. In DNA form, the CDR3 reads TGTGCCAGCAGCGCCAACACCGGACTAGTCGGATCCACCGGGGAGCTGTTTTTT. It translates to CASSANTGLVGSTGELFF.

The chain couples TRBV27 to TRBJ2-5; D gene unclear. The ends were cut back, 5 bases at V and 3 bases at J, with 13 bases in the middle. From germline, CDR1 is MNHEY and CDR2 SMNVEV (reference sequence). This CDR3 comprises 14 residues. CDR3 amino acids: CASSPEAEEETQYF. As DNA, the CDR3 is TGTGCCAGCAGTCCAGAGGCGGAAGAAGAGACCCAGTACTTC.

V and J are TRBV29-1 and TRBJ1-5, with D tentatively TRBD1 (6 bases). Per the germline V gene, CDR1 is SQVTM and CDR2 is ANQGSEA. V was cut by 6 bases and J by 9 bases, with 18 bases left in between. The CDR3 totals 13 residues. The CDR3 DNA reads TGCAGCGTCAAAACCGGCCAGGGGCGGCCCCAGCATTTT. It is translated as CSVKTGQGRPQHF.

CDR3 amino acids: CASSLDIYEQYF. CDR3 bases: TGTGCCAGCAGCTTAGATATCTACGAGCAGTACTTC. The chain employs TRBV11-3 and TRBJ2-7, with D unresolved. V lost 0 bases to trimming and J lost 3 bases, with 3 bases between them. CDR1 is SGHNT, CDR2 YENEEA, per germline. This CDR3 is 12 amino acids long.

This chain connects TRBV5-4 to TRBJ2-7, with a tentative D call TRBD2 (5 bases). The CDR3 is 14 amino acids. Germline V gene sequence: CDR1 SGHNT, CDR2 YYREEE (reference sequence). Deletions cut 0 bases from V and 3 bases from J, with 10 bases between. The CDR3 sequence is CASSLGENRYEQYF. CDR3 nucleotides: TGTGCCAGCAGCTTGGGGGAGAATCGCTACGAGCAGTACTTC.

This clone was observed a single time. The chain has TRBV2 and TRBJ2-1, with TRBD2 identical over 12 bases. Germline assignment: CDR1 SNHLY and CDR2 FYNNEI. This CDR3 comprises 13 residues. J gave up 9 bases and V 9 bases, and 6 bases lay outside the gene matches. The CDR3 DNA reads as TGTGCCAGGAGACTAGCGGGAGTCGGTGAGCAGTTCTTC. Translating it yields CARRLAGVGEQFF. The full variable domain, with the rest looked up from reference TRBV2 and TRBJ2-1, is EPEVTQTPSHQVTQMGQEVILRCVPISNHLYFYWYRQILGQKVEFLVSFYNNEISEKSEIFDDQFSVERPDGSNFTLKIRSTKLEDSAMYFCARRLAGVGEQFFGPGTRLTVL.

This sequence joins TRBV10-3 and TRBJ1-5; 8 positions match TRBD1. Trimming removed 6 bases from V and 1 base from J; junction bases left unmatched: 5. In germline, CDR1 is ENHRY, CDR2 SYGVKD. This CDR3 comprises 15 residues. CDR3 sequence reads: CAISMTGDSNQPQHF. The DNA for the CDR3 is TGTGCCATCAGCATGACAGGGGACAGCAATCAGCCCCAGCATTTT.

The chain carries TRBV5-1 and TRBJ2-2; no clear D gene. Germline assignment: CDR1 SGHRS and CDR2 YFSETQ. This CDR3 has 14 residues. The V gene lost 7 bases and the J gene lost 1 base, with 11 bases spanning the gap. CDR3 loop: CASSVTLNTGELFF. The CDR3 DNA follows: TGCGCCAGCTCCGTTACGTTGAACACCGGGGAGCTGTTTTTT.

The rearrangement joins TRBV6-5 to TRBJ1-1; perhaps TRBD1 as D (6 bases). The ends were cut back, 6 bases at V and 2 bases at J, with 13 bases in the middle. Germline loops: CDR1 MNHEY, CDR2 SVGAGI. This CDR3 is 14 amino acids long. In nucleotides, the CDR3 is TGTGCCAGCAGGCGAACAGGGTACAACACTGAAGCTTTCTTT. This translates into CASRRTGYNTEAFF.

The chain joins TRBV29-1 to TRBJ2-2, with D unresolved. The ends were cut back, 2 bases at V and 0 bases at J, with 7 bases in the middle. The germline V gene encodes CDR1 SQVTM and CDR2 ANQGSEA. The length of the CDR3 is 14 residues. CDR3 sequence: CSVERQANTGELFF. The DNA of the CDR3 is TGCAGCGTTGAAAGGCAGGCGAACACCGGGGAGCTGTTTTTT.

This sequence joins TRBV4-1 and TRBJ2-7; D possibly corresponds to TRBD2 (5 bases). The CDR3 is made up of 15 amino acids. Germline CDR1 and CDR2: MGHRA and YSYEKL. V was pared by 4 bases and J by 4 bases, with 17 bases between. CDR3 sequence reads: CASSPLLGDAYEQYF. The CDR3 DNA sequence: TGCGCCAGCAGCCCCTTGCTGGGAGACGCATACGAGCAGTACTTC.

This chain links TRBV11-3 with TRBJ2-7; 9 bases agree with TRBD1. This CDR3 is 15 amino acids long. CDR1 and CDR2 from the germline V gene are SGHNT and YENEEA. V dropped 4 bases and J dropped 3; count of bases not matched to a gene: 7. DNA for the CDR3: TGTGCCAGCAGCTCAAGAGACAGGGGGTACTACGAGCAGTACTTC. It specifies CASSSRDRGYYEQYF.

This clone was detected a few times. V and J are TRBV21-1 and TRBJ2-7; the table's TRBD1 call for D was not verified on the DNA. TRBV21-1 is annotated as a pseudogene. This CDR3 has 14 residues. The DNA of the CDR3 is TGTGCCAGCGGTTGGTGGGACAGCTCCTACGAGCAGTACTTC. Translating gives CASGWWDSSYEQYF.

The chain uses TRBV2 and TRBJ2-1; D is ambiguous. The V gene's germline CDR1 is SNHLY and CDR2 FYNNEI. The CDR3 totals 14 residues. The V end lost 5 bases, the J end lost 5 bases, and 13 bases lay between the germline ends. The CDR3 reads CASSPHNGDNEQFF. The CDR3 bases are TGTGCCAGCAGTCCACACAACGGAGACAATGAGCAGTTCTTC.

The table lists this clone with a count of one. The chain joins TRBV11-2 to TRBJ2-7; TRBD2 is a possible D gene (5 bases). The germline CDR1 and CDR2 sequences are SGHAT and FQNNGV. V lost 7 bases and J 2 bases, leaving 15 bases between the germline ends. The CDR3 has 14 residues. The CDR3 DNA reads as TGTGCCAGCACAGAGGACTCCCATCCCTACGAGCAGTACTTC. Translating it yields CASTEDSHPYEQYF.

This chain connects TRBV27 to TRBJ2-2; D might be TRBD1 (6 bases). Germline CDR1 is MNHEY and CDR2 is SMNVEV (reference sequence). V lost 2 bases, J lost 5 bases, and 12 bases lay in between. CDR3 length: 15 residues. The CDR3 reads CASSLALGQTGELFF. The CDR3 nucleotides read TGTGCCAGCAGTTTAGCCCTCGGACAGACCGGGGAGCTGTTTTTT.

The chain is built from TRBV7-9 and TRBJ1-1; 7 nucleotides line up with TRBD1. Trimming took 5 bases from V and 10 from J; bases not matched to a gene: 7. Germline V gene sequence: CDR1 SEHNR, CDR2 FQNEAQ (reference sequence). The CDR3 is 12 amino acids. The CDR3 nucleotides are TGTGCCAGCAGCCAGGGACAGTTGGGAGCTTTCTTT. Translated, it gives CASSQGQLGAFF.

This chain links TRBV5-1 with TRBJ2-5; 7 nucleotides line up with TRBD1. Germline lookup yields CDR1 SGHRS and CDR2 YFSETQ. The junction had 7 bases not matched to a gene; V was cut back by 3 bases and J by 5 bases. The CDR3 length is 14 residues. The CDR3 bases are TGCGCCAGCAGCTCACAGGGGAGTGGGGAGACCCAGTACTTC. This codes for CASSSQGSGETQYF.

The J gene is TRBJ2-2, the V gene TRBV5-1, with 7 bases aligning to TRBD2. The germline gives CDR1 SGHRS, CDR2 YFSETQ. V lost 4 bases, J lost 9 bases, and 18 bases stayed unmatched. This CDR3 is built from 17 residues. The CDR3 reads CASSPFSASSGGRELFF. As DNA, the CDR3 is TGCGCCAGCAGCCCCTTCTCGGCGTCTAGCGGCGGTCGGGAGCTGTTTTTT.